This T cell receptor (beta chain) was profiled in a study of blood T cell repertoires in COVID-19. Generated by immunoSEQ multiplex PCR, the TCRdb table keeps only in-frame clones and is missing some. Of roughly 160,000 clones detected, 80% to 85% appear once; the ten largest clones hold over 10%. V shed 4 bases, J shed 7 bases, and the junction held 8 bases outside the gene matches. The CDR3 runs 15 residues. The germline V gene has CDR1 SGHRS and CDR2 YFSETQ. The sequence was collected from a woman aged 60 to 75 who had recovered from COVID-19. This chain connects TRBV5-1 to TRBJ2-5, with 12 bases aligning to TRBD2. Sequencing used PBMCs or T cells enriched from blood (not recorded which). CDR3 sequence reads: CASSNASGRARTQYF. DNA of the CDR3: TGCGCCAGCAGCAACGCTAGCGGGAGGGCTCGGACCCAGTACTTC.